This entry describes one TCR beta chain. This sample was taken from a study of blood T cell repertoires in COVID-19. Study in general: Spain, Italy and the United States supplied samples that represented acute and convalescent COVID-19. In each case, the material was cDNA or gDNA derived from T cells, B-cell-depleted T cells, or PBMCs.

Original processing methods: Estimates of nucleated cell counts were drawn from the amplification of reference gene primers. The method was immunoSEQ multiplex PCR; TCRdb's version includes in-frame clones alone and lacks a portion of them. V and J calls and clone size are those listed in that table; D and trimming were worked out from the DNA. This repertoire shows around 370,000 clones, around 91% found once; its top ten account for approximately 6.2%. The sample taken for sequencing was peripheral blood. The TCR originated in a man aged 18 to 29 with active or convalescent COVID-19.

The CDR3 spells CASSQGQGSRNQPQHF. The CDR3 nucleotides are TGTGCCAGCAGCCAGGGACAGGGATCCCGCAATCAGCCCCAGCATTTT. V usage is TRBV14 and J usage is TRBJ1-5; 9 bases match TRBD1. The CDR3 consists of 16 residues. Trimming took 3 bases from V and 2 from J; bases not matched to a gene: 5. Germline CDR1 is SGHDN and CDR2 is FVKESK.